Each of the 17 T cell receptor beta chains below was sequenced from the same sample in a study of blood T cell repertoires in COVID-19. Method: immunoSEQ multiplex PCR; TCRdb's copy keeps in-frame clones and lacks some. The top ten clones hold 3.5% to 4% of a sample with fewer than 250,000 clones, approximately 86% of them seen once. The specimen was PBMCs or T cells enriched from blood (not recorded which). These receptors originate from a woman in her 40s with acute COVID-19.

This sequence joins TRBV29-1 and TRBJ1-1; D uncertain. From germline, CDR1 is SQVTM and CDR2 ANQGSEA. Trimming stripped 3 bases from V and 4 bases from J, with 12 bases between. The CDR3 loop spans 13 amino acids. CDR3 nucleotide sequence: TGCAGCGTTGAGGTGGGCAGGCTCACTGAAGCTTTCTTT. Its translation is CSVEVGRLTEAFF.

This clone was seen just once. The chain links TRBV18 to TRBJ2-3; tentative D call: TRBD1 (5 bases). CDR3 length: 13 residues. The germline gives CDR1 KGHSH, CDR2 LQKENI. V was trimmed by 6 bases and J by 1 base, leaving 8 bases between them. CDR3 sequence reads: CASSKGGTDTQYF. DNA for the CDR3: TGTGCCAGCTCGAAAGGGGGCACAGATACGCAGTATTTT.

CDR3 loop: CASSLGGQGGYNEQFF. The CDR3 coding sequence is TGTGCCAGCAGCTTAGGCGGACAGGGAGGATACAATGAGCAGTTCTTC. The chain uses TRBV11-3 and TRBJ2-1, with 8 bases fitting TRBD1. V was clipped by 1 base and J by 4 bases; unmatched bases: 6. This CDR3 has 16 amino acids. Per the germline V gene, CDR1 is SGHNT and CDR2 is YENEEA.

The chain uses TRBV15 and TRBJ2-5, with D perhaps matching TRBD2 (5 bases). Germline values: CDR1 LNHNV, CDR2 YYDKDF (reference sequence). The CDR3 spans 15 residues. V was trimmed by 5 bases and J by 4 bases, leaving 17 bases between them. Written as DNA, the CDR3 is TGTGCCACCAGCTCTCCTTCGGGATATCTAGAGACCCAGTACTTC. This translates into CATSSPSGYLETQYF.

The sample holds one count of this clone. The rearrangement uses TRBV9 and TRBJ2-1; 14 positions agree with TRBD2. The germline V gene encodes CDR1 SGDLS and CDR2 YYNGEE. This CDR3 has 19 residues. The V and J ends lost 0 bases and 5 bases, in that order; junction bases with no gene match: 10. The CDR3 loop reads CASSVGGLAGEARDNEQFF. The CDR3 DNA follows: TGTGCCAGCAGCGTAGGGGGACTAGCGGGAGAGGCACGGGACAATGAGCAGTTCTTC.

The chain links TRBV6-5 to TRBJ2-7, with no clear D. Trimming removed 2 bases at V and 6 bases at J, with 8 bases between. This CDR3 is 12 amino acids long. Germline V gene sequence: CDR1 MNHEY, CDR2 SVGAGI. The DNA for the CDR3 is TGTGCCAGCAGTTACGGGCAGACCGAGCAGTACTTC. Translating it yields CASSYGQTEQYF.

This sequence joins TRBV5-1 and TRBJ1-3; the match to TRBD1 covers 11 bases. Germline V lookup: CDR1 SGHRS, CDR2 YFSETQ. The ends lost 6 bases at V and 1 base at J; junction bases unmatched: 12. The CDR3 has 18 residues. The CDR3 sequence is CASKKMGTGGNSGNTIYF. The CDR3 nucleotides are TGCGCCAGCAAAAAAATGGGGACAGGGGGAAATTCTGGAAACACCATATATTTT. The full variable domain, rest sourced from reference TRBV5-1 and TRBJ1-3, is KAGVTQTPRYLIKTRGQQVTLSCSPISGHRSVSWYQQTPGQGLQFLFEYFSETQRNKGNFPGRFSGRQFSNSRSEMNVSTLELGDSALYLCASKKMGTGGNSGNTIYFGEGSWLTVV.

This clone was counted a few times. The V gene is TRBV28, the J gene TRBJ2-1; 8 bases map to TRBD1. Trimming removed 7 bases from V and 6 bases from J; junction bases left unmatched: 11. The germline CDR1 and CDR2 sequences are MDHEN and SYDVKM. The CDR3 totals 15 residues. This chain's CDR3 is CASTRGQGGRNEQFF. Here the CDR3 DNA reads TGTGCCAGCACCCGAGGACAGGGTGGTCGCAATGAGCAGTTCTTC.

J is TRBJ1-1 and V is TRBV2, with 9 bases matching TRBD1. V shed 9 bases and J 5 bases; nucleotides not matched to a gene: 10. The CDR3 is 14 residues long. Germline V gene data show CDR1 as SNHLY and CDR2 as FYNNEI. The CDR3 spells CASIMTGGRTEAFF. The CDR3 DNA follows: TGTGCCAGTATTATGACAGGGGGAAGGACTGAAGCTTTCTTT.

The chain joins TRBV12-3 or TRBV12-4 to TRBJ2-1, with D hard to call. The CDR3 is 13 amino acids. The V gene lost 6 bases and the J gene lost 6 bases, with 12 bases spanning the gap. The CDR3 bases are TGTGCCAGCAGCCATCGATACGGCAATGAGCAGTTCTTC. It encodes CASSHRYGNEQFF.

The CDR3 spells CASGRTTILNTEAFF. The CDR3 DNA is TGTGCTAGTGGTAGAACGACAATCTTGAACACTGAAGCTTTCTTT. V and J are TRBV12-5 and TRBJ1-1; D gene ambiguous. Trimming pared 5 bases from V and 0 bases from J, leaving 13 bases between. CDR1 is LGHNT and CDR2 is FRNRAP in the germline V gene. The CDR3 consists of 15 residues.

The table lists this clone with a few counts. The chain has TRBV7-8 and TRBJ1-5; D unresolved. Germline CDR1 reads SGHVS; CDR2 reads FQNEAQ. This CDR3 contains 13 residues. V lost 2 bases to trimming and J lost 2 bases, with 4 bases between them. The CDR3: CASSLTGNQPQHF. The CDR3 DNA follows: TGTGCCAGCAGCTTAACAGGCAATCAGCCCCAGCATTTT. Supplemented by reference TRBV7-8 and TRBJ1-5, the full variable domain reads GAGVSQSPRYKVAKRGQDVALRCDPISGHVSLFWYQQALGQGPEFLTYFQNEAQLDKSGLPSDRFFAERPEGSVSTLKIQRTQQEDSAVYLCASSLTGNQPQHFGDGTRLSIL.

The chain carries TRBV4-1 and TRBJ2-7; D is unclear. Deletions cut 4 bases from V and 9 bases from J, with 10 bases between. Germline V gene sequence: CDR1 MGHRA, CDR2 YSYEKL. The CDR3 is 11 amino acids. The CDR3 region is CASSPPVRQYF. DNA of the CDR3: TGCGCCAGCAGCCCACCGGTAAGGCAGTACTTC.

The CDR3 sequence: CASQGARGANVLTF. The CDR3, as DNA: TGTGCTAGTCAGGGGGCGCGGGGGGCCAACGTCCTGACTTTC. The V gene is TRBV28, the J gene TRBJ2-6, with 8 bases identical to TRBD1. This CDR3 region has 14 residues. Looked up from germline, CDR1 is MDHEN and CDR2 is SYDVKM.

The V and J genes are TRBV27 and TRBJ1-5, with 8 nucleotides matching TRBD1. V lost 2 bases and J lost 3; bases outside the gene matches: 9. Germline V gene lookup returns CDR1 MNHEY and CDR2 SMNVEV (reference sequence). There are 17 residues in the CDR3. CDR3 DNA sequence: TGTGCCAGCAGTTTACCGCAGGGGGCGAGAGACAATCAGCCCCAGCATTTT. As protein: CASSLPQGARDNQPQHF.

The chain has TRBV18 and TRBJ2-1; 7 bases match TRBD2. Per germline, CDR1 KGHSH and CDR2 LQKENI. The CDR3 runs to 14 residues. The junction had 4 bases not matched to a gene; V was cut back by 2 bases and J by 6 bases. In DNA, the CDR3 is TGTGCCAGCTCACCAATCGGGACTATCAATGAGCAGTTCTTC. Its translation: CASSPIGTINEQFF.

V gene TRBV19 combines with J gene TRBJ1-6, with D perhaps TRBD1 (6 bases). Trimming pared 5 bases from V and 10 bases from J, leaving 27 bases between. From germline, CDR1 is LNHDA and CDR2 SQIVND (reference sequence). The CDR3 consists of 18 residues. The CDR3 reads CASSYYPFRDTLGSPLHF. The CDR3 DNA sequence: TGTGCCAGTAGTTATTACCCCTTCCGGGACACTCTTGGATCACCCCTCCACTTT.